The rows below give T cell receptor beta chains drawn from one sample of a study of high-grade serous ovarian cancer treatment subgroups. Clones were sequenced by immunoSEQ multiplex PCR, and TCRdb holds only the in-frame ones, with some missing. Of around 8,800 clones in the sample, around nine tenths were seen once. The sequenced sample was tumor tissue. The receptors stem from a human donor with high-grade serous ovarian cancer. Both conserved end residues are part of each CDR3. A D gene is named only where the DNA matches it firmly. Only part of the rows carry a size: once, few, many, or a class if the clone is expanded.

>TRBV27|NA|TRBJ1-4|NA
CASRKWGEKLFF
TGTGCCAGCAGGAAATGGGGGGAAAAACTGTTTTTT
>TRBV7-2|few|TRBJ1-1|NA
CASSLARQIGEAFF
TGTGCCAGCAGCTTAGCGCGGCAGATAGGCGAAGCTTTCTTT
>TRBV7-9|few|TRBJ2-7|NA
CAILSSYEQYF
TGTGCCATCCTATCCTCCTACGAGCAGTACTTC
>TRBV10-3|NA|TRBJ1-2|NA
CAISEGGDGYTF
TGTGCCATCAGTGAGGGAGGGGATGGCTACACCTTC
>TRBV19|NA|TRBJ2-1|NA
CASSFLRRGDEQFF
TGTGCCAGTAGTTTCCTCCGGCGGGGTGATGAGCAGTTCTTC
>TRBV5-1|NA|TRBJ2-3|NA
CASSKDGTSTDTQYF
TGCGCCAGCAGCAAGGATGGGACTAGCACAGATACGCAGTATTTT
>TRBV7-6|NA|TRBJ2-7|TRBD1
CASSLGDRVKVLSEQYF
TGTGCCAGCAGCTTAGGGGACAGGGTGAAGGTTCTTAGCGAGCAGTACTTC
>TRBV7-2|NA|TRBJ2-7|NA
CASSSTGTSYEQYF
TGTGCCAGCAGCTCCACCGGGACGTCCTACGAGCAGTACTTC
>TRBV5-1|NA|TRBJ2-7|NA
CASSLRGLPYEQYF
TGCGCCAGCAGCTTGCGGGGCCTTCCCTACGAGCAGTACTTC
>TRBV29-1|NA|TRBJ1-1|TRBD1
CSVESLQQGKAFF
TGCAGCGTTGAGTCATTACAACAGGGGAAAGCTTTCTTT
>TRBV7-2|NA|TRBJ2-7|TRBD2
CASSLGGGSGIPNEQYF
TGTGCCAGCAGCTTAGGGGGGGGGAGCGGGATCCCCAACGAGCAGTACTTC
>TRBV10-2|NA|TRBJ2-3|NA
CASSESVKAKDTQYF
TGCGCCAGCAGTGAGTCCGTAAAAGCGAAAGATACGCAGTATTTT
>TRBV7-7|NA|TRBJ2-7|TRBD1
CASSLDRGGEQYF
TGTGCCAGCAGCCTGGACAGGGGTGGCGAGCAGTACTTC
>TRBV7-9|NA|TRBJ2-7|NA
CASRGTAYEQYF
TGTGCCAGCAGGGGGACCGCCTACGAGCAGTACTTC
>TRBV27|NA|TRBJ1-1|NA
CASSLSMMGNTEAFF
TGTGCCAGCAGCCTGAGCATGATGGGAAACACTGAAGCTTTCTTT
>TRBV5-1|NA|TRBJ1-2|TRBD1
CASSATGGGYGYTF
TGCGCCAGCAGCGCCACAGGGGGCGGGTATGGCTACACCTTC
>TRBV2|NA|TRBJ1-2|TRBD1
CASSAGTASYGYTF
TGTGCCAGCAGCGCCGGGACAGCCTCCTATGGCTACACCTTC
>TRBV19|NA|TRBJ1-1|NA
CASSIIAFNTEAFF
TGTGCCAGTAGTATAATTGCCTTCAACACTGAAGCTTTCTTT
>TRBV7-6|NA|TRBJ2-7|NA
CASSPGEVYEQYF
TGTGCCAGCAGCCCTGGGGAGGTCTACGAGCAGTACTTC
>TRBV19|NA|TRBJ2-7|NA
CASSLGSSSYEQYF
TGTGCCAGTAGCCTGGGGAGCAGCTCCTACGAGCAGTACTTC
>TRBV5-4|NA|TRBJ2-2|NA
CASSFGRVRTGELFF
TGTGCCAGCAGCTTTGGTAGGGTGCGAACCGGGGAGCTGTTTTTT
>TRBV27|NA|TRBJ1-2|TRBD1
CASSTFGTGRYGYTF
TGTGCCAGCAGTACGTTCGGGACAGGCCGCTATGGCTACACCTTC
>TRBV4-3|NA|TRBJ2-1|NA
CASSQDPPGGHNEQFF
TGCGCCAGCAGCCAAGATCCCCCCGGGGGCCACAATGAGCAGTTCTTC
>TRBV6-4|NA|TRBJ2-5|NA
CASSDGRGAQYF
TGTGCCAGCAGTGACGGTAGGGGGGCCCAGTACTTC
>TRBV7-8|NA|TRBJ1-1|TRBD1
CASSTAPRTGGSAFF
TGTGCCAGCAGCACCGCCCCACGGACAGGGGGTTCCGCTTTCTTT
>TRBV7-2|NA|TRBJ2-7|TRBD1
CASSSTPGQSYEQYF
TGTGCCAGCAGCTCAACTCCGGGACAGTCCTACGAGCAGTACTTC
>TRBV29-1|NA|TRBJ2-3|NA
CSVDSVAGASTDTQYF
TGCAGCGTTGATTCGGTTGCAGGGGCCAGCACAGATACGCAGTATTTT
>TRBV27|NA|TRBJ2-4|TRBD1
CASSLLRTGLDKNIQYF
TGTGCCAGCAGTTTACTGCGGACAGGGCTAGACAAAAACATTCAGTACTTC
>TRBV6-4|NA|TRBJ1-3|NA
CARTESEDLSGNTIYF
TGTGCCAGAACCGAGTCAGAGGACCTCTCTGGAAACACCATATATTTT
>TRBV28|NA|TRBJ1-6|NA
CASSSTGSSYNSPLHF
TGTGCCAGCAGTTCCACAGGGAGCTCCTATAATTCACCCCTCCACTTT